This TCR beta chain emerged from a study of blood T cell repertoires in COVID-19. The wider study: The cDNA or gDNA used as material had been derived from T cells, B-cell-depleted T cells, or PBMCs.

Residents of about two dozen US areas, aged 18 to 89 years, made up the participants. Exposed enrollees had met someone with a PCR-confirmed or clinician-diagnosed COVID-19 case at some point within the 2 weeks before study entry. J was trimmed by 9 bases and V by 0 bases; bases with no gene match: 8. Germline V gene lookup returns CDR1 SGDLS and CDR2 YYNGEE. The CDR3 has 15 amino acids. Some clones are missing from TCRdb's copy, which holds only in-frame ones; the method was immunoSEQ multiplex PCR. The repertoire holds around 270,000 clones, with around 90% as singletons. The J gene is TRBJ2-1, the V gene TRBV9; the match to TRBD2 covers 8 bases. The sequencing input was PBMCs or T cells enriched from blood (not recorded which). The sequence derives from a woman in her thirties or forties who had been exposed to COVID-19. The CDR3 spells CASSVVSGRAGEQFF. As DNA, the CDR3 is TGTGCCAGCAGCGTAGTTTCCGGGAGGGCCGGTGAGCAGTTCTTC.